This entry lists 2 T cell receptor beta chains sequenced from one sample in a study of prognosis after radiotherapy for stage I lung cancer. Genomic DNA yielded TCR beta CDR3, amplified by two-round multiplex PCR. Round one of PCR was performed, and it used primers specific to each TRBV and TRBJ gene. TCRdb analysed the multiplex PCR reads with MiXCR anew, one entry per CDR3 protein. The data show 9,500 to 15,000 distinct CDR3 sequences, 45% to 60% seen once. The input for sequencing was PBMCs, taken before or after stereotactic body radiation therapy (not recorded which). Receptors originate from a donor of 50 years or more with non-small cell lung cancer.

The table lists this clonotype with many counts. The chain joins TRBV19 to TRBJ2-1, with TRBD2 identical over 13 bases. CDR3 length: 18 residues. Germline CDR1 is LNHDA and CDR2 is SQIVND (reference sequence). The junction had 11 bases not matched to a gene; V was cut back by 9 bases and J by 0 bases. CDR3 bases: TGTGCCAGCCAAAAAGGGACTAGCGGGATCGGCTCCTACAATGAGCAGTTCTTC. Amino acids: CASQKGTSGIGSYNEQFF.

Comments on this clonotype: Only one base separates this from a far larger clonotype, so it likely reflects a read error. V usage is TRBV27 and J usage is TRBJ2-6; perhaps TRBD1 as D (6 bases). In germline, CDR1 is MNHEY, CDR2 SMNVEV (reference sequence). The CDR3 spans 16 residues. The V gene lost 6 bases and the J gene lost 0 bases, with 12 bases spanning the gap. The CDR3 here is CASSRTENSGANVLTF. The CDR3 DNA sequence: TGTGCCAGCAGCCGGACAGAAAACTCTGGGGCCAACGTCCTGACTTTC.